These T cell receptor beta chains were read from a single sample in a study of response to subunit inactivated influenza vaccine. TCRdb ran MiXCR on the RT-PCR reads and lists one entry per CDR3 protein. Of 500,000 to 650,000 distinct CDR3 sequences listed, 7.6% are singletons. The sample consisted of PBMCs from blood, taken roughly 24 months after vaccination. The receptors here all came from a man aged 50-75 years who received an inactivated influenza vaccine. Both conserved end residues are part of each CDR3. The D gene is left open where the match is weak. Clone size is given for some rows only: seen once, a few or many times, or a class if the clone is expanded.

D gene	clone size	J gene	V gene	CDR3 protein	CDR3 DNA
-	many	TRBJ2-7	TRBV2	CASSDFASFYEQYF	TGTGCCAGCAGTGACTTTGCTAGTTTTTACGAGCAGTACTTC
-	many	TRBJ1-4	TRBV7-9	CASSPGRTNEKLFF	TGTGCCAGCAGCCCGGGACGAACTAATGAAAAACTGTTTTTT
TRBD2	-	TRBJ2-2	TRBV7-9	CATPGLAGAGTTGELFF	TGTGCCACCCCGGGACTAGCGGGAGCAGGTACCACCGGGGAGCTGTTTTTT
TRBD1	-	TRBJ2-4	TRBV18	CASSPGQGAMDIQYF	TGTGCCAGCTCACCGGGACAGGGGGCGATGGACATTCAGTACTTC
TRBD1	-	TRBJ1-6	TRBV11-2	CASSSPGQGPSPLHF	TGTGCCAGCAGCTCCCCTGGACAGGGGCCCTCACCCCTCCACTTT
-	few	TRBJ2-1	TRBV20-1	CSARDAGASRYNEQFF	TGCAGTGCCAGGGATGCGGGGGCTAGCCGCTACAATGAGCAGTTCTTC
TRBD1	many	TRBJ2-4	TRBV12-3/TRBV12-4	CASTGTAKNIQYF	TGTGCCAGCACCGGGACAGCGAAAAACATTCAGTACTTC
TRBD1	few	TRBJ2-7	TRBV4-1	CASSQGSGQGSYEQYF	TGCGCCAGCAGCCAAGGATCGGGACAGGGCTCATACGAGCAGTACTTC
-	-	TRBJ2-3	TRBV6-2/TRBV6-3	CASSRLDSSTDTQYF	TGTGCCAGCAGCCGTCTCGACAGTAGCACAGATACGCAGTATTTT
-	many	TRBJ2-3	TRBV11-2	CASSLGHSTDTQYF	TGTGCCAGCAGCCTCGGACACAGCACAGATACGCAGTATTTT
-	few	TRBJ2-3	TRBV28	CASSPIRSGASTDTQYF	TGTGCCAGCAGCCCGATCCGGAGCGGAGCTAGCACAGATACGCAGTATTTT
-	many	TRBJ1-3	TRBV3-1	CASSQGLSGNTIYF	TGTGCCAGCAGCCAAGGGCTCTCTGGAAACACCATATATTTT
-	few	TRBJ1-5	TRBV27	CASSPRTLLSNQPQHF	TGTGCCAGCAGTCCTCGGACACTTCTTAGCAATCAGCCCCAGCATTTT
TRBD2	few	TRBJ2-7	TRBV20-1	CSARDRLAGFTGEQYF	TGCAGTGCTAGAGATAGGCTAGCGGGATTTACTGGGGAGCAGTACTTC
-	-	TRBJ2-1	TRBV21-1	CASSKKVISYNEQFF	TGTGCCAGCAGCAAAAAGGTGATCTCCTACAATGAGCAGTTCTTC
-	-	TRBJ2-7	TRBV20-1	CSSPGEEYEQYF	TGCAGTTCTCCAGGGGAGGAGTACGAGCAGTACTTC
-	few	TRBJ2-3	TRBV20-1	CSATRATSTDTQYF	TGCAGTGCTACCAGGGCCACTAGCACAGATACGCAGTATTTT
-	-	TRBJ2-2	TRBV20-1	CSARHRKGGGSGELFF	TGCAGTGCTAGACATCGAAAGGGAGGGGGCTCCGGGGAGCTGTTTTTT
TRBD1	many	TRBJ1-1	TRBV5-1	CASSLWSPAGQGERRTEAFF	TGCGCCAGCAGCTTATGGAGTCCGGCGGGACAGGGGGAACGAAGAACTGAAGCTTTCTTT
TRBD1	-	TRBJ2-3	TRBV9	CASSDTGGWDTQYF	TGTGCCAGCAGCGACACAGGGGGCTGGGATACGCAGTATTTT
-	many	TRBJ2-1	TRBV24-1	CATSDLSRADEQFF	TGTGCCACCAGTGATTTGAGCAGGGCCGATGAGCAGTTCTTC
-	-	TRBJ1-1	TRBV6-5	CASSYSNRAEPYPTEAFF	TGTGCCAGCAGTTACTCGAATCGAGCAGAGCCATACCCCACTGAAGCTTTCTTT
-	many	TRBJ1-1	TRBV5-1	CASSFAGAGNTEAFF	TGCGCCAGCAGCTTCGCAGGGGCCGGGAACACTGAAGCTTTCTTT
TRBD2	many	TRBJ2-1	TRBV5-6	CASSPGTSVYNEQFF	TGTGCCAGCAGCCCCGGGACTAGCGTCTACAATGAGCAGTTCTTC
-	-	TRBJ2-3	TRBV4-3	CASSQDSAGRRDTQYF	TGCGCCAGCAGCCAAGATTCCGCCGGGCGTAGAGATACGCAGTATTTT
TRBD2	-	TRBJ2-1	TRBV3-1	CASSQDPLAGGQGDEQFF	TGTGCCAGCAGCCAAGACCCTTTAGCGGGAGGGCAGGGTGATGAGCAGTTCTTC
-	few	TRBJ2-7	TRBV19	CASSKKGAYEQYF	TGTGCCAGTTCAAAGAAGGGGGCCTACGAGCAGTACTTC
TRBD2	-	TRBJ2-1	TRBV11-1	CASSSSTIQAGPDDEQFF	TGTGCCAGCAGCTCATCGACAATACAAGCGGGGCCAGACGATGAGCAGTTCTTC
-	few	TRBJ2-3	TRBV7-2	CASSEPPGPQYF	TGTGCCAGCAGCGAACCCCCGGGGCCGCAGTATTTT
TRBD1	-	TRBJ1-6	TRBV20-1	CSARARDRGYSPLHF	TGCAGTGCTAGAGCCCGGGACAGGGGATATTCACCCCTCCACTTT
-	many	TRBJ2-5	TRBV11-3	CASSPGTDLRETQYF	TGTGCCAGCAGCCCCGGGACCGACCTCCGGGAGACCCAGTACTTC
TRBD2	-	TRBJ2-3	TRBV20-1	CSARDASGLTTDTQYF	TGCAGTGCTAGAGATGCTAGCGGCCTAACCACAGATACGCAGTATTTT
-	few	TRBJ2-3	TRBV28	CAATRTSLTDTQYF	TGTGCCGCCACCCGGACAAGCCTCACAGATACGCAGTATTTT
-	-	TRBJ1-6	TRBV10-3	CAISERRQGNSPLHF	TGTGCCATCAGTGAGCGGCGGCAGGGCAATTCACCCCTCCACTTT
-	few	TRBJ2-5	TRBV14	CASKYQFQETQYF	TGTGCCAGTAAATATCAGTTCCAAGAGACCCAGTACTTC
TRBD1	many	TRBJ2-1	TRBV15	CATQFDRGSNNEQFF	TGTGCCACCCAATTTGACAGGGGGAGCAACAATGAGCAGTTCTTC
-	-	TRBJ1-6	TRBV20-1	CSARGEDLWNSPLHF	TGCAGTGCTAGAGGGGAGGATCTATGGAATTCACCCCTCCACTTT
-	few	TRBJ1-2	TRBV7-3	CASSPSYDDYGYTF	TGTGCCAGCAGCCCCTCGTACGATGACTATGGCTACACCTTC
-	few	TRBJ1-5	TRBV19	CASRGAGYHQPQHF	TGTGCCAGTAGGGGGGCAGGGTACCATCAGCCCCAGCATTTT
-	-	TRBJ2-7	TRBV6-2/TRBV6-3	CASSYRGKTYEQYF	TGTGCCAGCAGTTACCGGGGGAAAACCTACGAGCAGTACTTC
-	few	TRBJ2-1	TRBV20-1	CSASDPGRGYSYNEQFF	TGCAGTGCTAGCGACCCGGGCCGGGGCTACTCCTACAATGAGCAGTTCTTC